The 16 T cell receptor beta chains presented below share a single source sample, sequenced in a study of regulatory T cells in long-lasting Graves disease. According to the study, TCR beta libraries were built with iRepertoire HTBI primers and CDR3-region Arm-PCR. TCRdb used MiXCR to reprocess the multiplex PCR reads, holding one entry per CDR3 protein. The repertoire holds approximately 480,000 distinct CDR3 sequences, with roughly 15% as singletons. The time point was: newly diagnosed GD, antithyroid drugs for less than 3 months. Preparation of the TCR library used RNA extracted from PBMCs. The same sample was also studied in work on T cells in Graves' hyperthyroidism and ophthalmopathy.

Specimen: peripheral blood mononuclear cells (PBMCs), collected at new diagnosis, from a patient treated with antithyroid drugs. The receptors come from a man aged 35 to 55 with Graves disease.

In this sample, this clonotype turned up many times. The gene calls are TRBV20-1 and TRBJ2-1, with 7 bases that match TRBD2. V lost 2 bases and J lost 10; bases outside the gene matches: 11. Germline lookup yields CDR1 DFQATT and CDR2 SNEGSKA (reference sequence). This CDR3 has 14 amino acids. CDR3 bases: TGCAGTGCTAGAAATCCGGGAGGTTCCATGGAGCAGTTCTTC. Translation: CSARNPGGSMEQFF.

This clonotype turned up a few times. This rearrangement joins TRBV28 to TRBJ2-5; maybe TRBD1 (6 bases). V lost 5 bases to trimming and J lost 6 bases, with 13 bases between them. Germline CDR1 reads MDHEN; CDR2 reads SYDVKM. The CDR3 is made up of 13 amino acids. Written as DNA, the CDR3 is TGTGCCAGCAGTCCGGGACACACGAAGACCCAGTACTTC. Translated: CASSPGHTKTQYF. The variable domain in full, with the rest retrieved from reference TRBV28 and TRBJ2-5, is DVKVTQSSRYLVKRTGEKVFLECVQDMDHENMFWYRQDPGLGLRLIYFSYDVKMKEKGDIPEGYSVSREKKERFSLILESASTNQTSMYLCASSPGHTKTQYFGPGTRLLVL.

The sample holds many counts of this clonotype. The V and J genes are TRBV20-1 and TRBJ2-7, with a possible D match to TRBD2 (6 bases). Germline lookup yields CDR1 DFQATT and CDR2 SNEGSKA (reference sequence). Trimming removed 3 bases from V and 5 bases from J, with 11 bases in between. The CDR3 extends over 12 amino acids. CDR3 bases: TGCAGTGCTAGGGGGGGTCCCAACGAGCAGTACTTC. Translation gives CSARGGPNEQYF.

This clonotype occurred a few times. The chain couples TRBV9 to TRBJ1-3; D is uncertain. Deletions cut 3 bases from V and 0 bases from J, with 16 bases between. The CDR3 runs 17 residues. CDR1 is SGDLS and CDR2 is YYNGEE in the germline V gene. The DNA for the CDR3 is TGTGCCAGCAGCGACCGAATTCCGGGGTCCTCTGGAAACACCATATATTTT. Encoded protein: CASSDRIPGSSGNTIYF.

V gene TRBV6-9 combines with J gene TRBJ2-7, with a weak D call TRBD2 (6 bases). CDR1 is MNHGY, CDR2 SVAAGI, per germline. V lost 3 bases and J lost 2, with 14 bases in between. CDR3 length equals 15 residues. The CDR3 sequence is CASSYPRGTAYEQYF. The DNA for the CDR3 is TGTGCCAGCAGTTACCCCCGCGGGACCGCCTACGAGCAGTACTTC.

This clonotype was counted at least ten times. The CDR3 DNA reads TGCAGTGCTAGAGTCTTTAGCGCCACAGATACGCAGTATTTT. Its translation: CSARVFSATDTQYF. The V and J genes are TRBV20-1 and TRBJ2-3, with D perhaps TRBD2 (5 bases). V was pared by 1 base and J by 2 bases, with 10 bases between. Germline lookup yields CDR1 DFQATT and CDR2 SNEGSKA (reference sequence). The CDR3 length is 14 residues.

In its sample, this clonotype was seen many times. The chain links TRBV28 to TRBJ2-1; D ambiguous. Trimming pared 6 bases from V and 4 bases from J, leaving 7 bases between. Germline CDR1 MDHEN, CDR2 SYDVKM. This CDR3 is built from 12 residues. DNA of the CDR3: TGTGCCAGCAGCTTCCAGTACAATGAGCAGTTCTTC. Protein product: CASSFQYNEQFF.

The chain is built from TRBV4-1 and TRBJ2-7; possibly TRBD2 for D (5 bases). In germline, CDR1 is MGHRA, CDR2 YSYEKL. Deletions cut 5 bases from V and 0 bases from J, with 14 bases between. The CDR3 covers 15 residues. CDR3 residues: CASSKLASLSYEQYF. The CDR3 DNA sequence: TGCGCCAGCAGCAAATTAGCGTCCCTCTCCTACGAGCAGTACTTC.

This chain uses TRBV27 with TRBJ2-5, with D perhaps TRBD2 (5 bases). This CDR3 spans 15 amino acids. Trimming stripped 5 bases from V and 0 bases from J, with 13 bases between. CDR1 is MNHEY, CDR2 SMNVEV, per germline (reference sequence). The CDR3 sequence is CASSPGVMYQETQYF. The CDR3 nucleotides are TGTGCCAGCAGTCCCGGGGTAATGTACCAAGAGACCCAGTACTTC.

This clonotype was counted at least ten times. The rearrangement links TRBV7-2 to TRBJ1-6; D is unresolved. Trimming shortened V by 2 bases and J by 9 bases, and 11 bases separated the two germline ends. This CDR3 region has 14 residues. From germline, CDR1 is SGHTA and CDR2 FQGNSA. CDR3 coding DNA: TGTGCCAGCAGCTTAACTGGGGATCGTTCACCCCTCCACTTT. Amino acid sequence: CASSLTGDRSPLHF.

This clonotype was detected ten times or more. The chain links TRBV19 to TRBJ1-5; D is perhaps TRBD1 (6 bases). Germline V CDR1 and CDR2: LNHDA, SQIVND (reference sequence). Trimming took off 9 bases at V and 1 base at J, with 19 bases between the two ends. The CDR3 sequence is 16 residues long. The CDR3 protein is CASRYRALESNQPQHF. The DNA for the CDR3 is TGTGCCAGCCGGTACAGGGCCCTGGAGAGCAATCAGCCCCAGCATTTT.

A few counts support this clonotype. The chain carries TRBV6-2 or TRBV6-3 and TRBJ2-7; 10 bases line up with TRBD2. The CDR3 contains 14 residues. The germline V gene encodes CDR1 MNHEY and CDR2 SVGEGT. V lost 5 bases, J lost 5 bases, and 6 bases stayed unmatched. Here the CDR3 reads CASSLAGAPDEQYF. CDR3 in DNA: TGTGCCAGCAGTCTAGCGGGAGCGCCCGACGAGCAGTACTTC.

This clonotype has just a few counts. The CDR3 sequence is CASSQAPHASGYEQYF. In DNA, the CDR3 is TGTGCCAGCAGCCAAGCCCCCCATGCTAGCGGCTACGAGCAGTACTTC. J is TRBJ2-7 and V is TRBV14; 7 bases are a match to TRBD2. Germline V gene data show CDR1 as SGHDN and CDR2 as FVKESK. The V segment lost 1 base and the J segment 3 bases; nucleotides outside the gene matches: 9. The CDR3 runs to 16 residues.

This clonotype was seen ten or more times. The chain carries TRBV30 and TRBJ1-1; D ambiguous. The length of the CDR3 is 13 residues. CDR1 and CDR2 from the germline V gene are GTSNPN and SVGIG (reference sequence). V was trimmed by 0 bases and J by 1 base, leaving 6 bases between them. CDR3 protein: CAWSVHPNTEAFF. The CDR3 coding sequence is TGTGCCTGGAGTGTTCACCCGAACACTGAAGCTTTCTTT.

This clonotype was detected a few times. The chain carries TRBV9 and TRBJ2-1; D gene ambiguous. The CDR3 is 13 amino acids. Germline CDR1 is SGDLS and CDR2 is YYNGEE. Trimming shortened V by 7 bases and J by 2 bases, and 10 bases separated the two germline ends. CDR3: CASGVAPYNEQFF. The CDR3 nucleotides are TGTGCCAGCGGGGTAGCACCCTACAATGAGCAGTTCTTC. Filled out from reference TRBV9 and TRBJ2-1, the complete variable domain reads DSGVTQTPKHLITATGQRVTLRCSPRSGDLSVYWYQQSLDQGLQFLIQYYNGEERAKGNILERFSAQQFPDLHSELNLSSLELGDSALYFCASGVAPYNEQFFGPGTRLTVL.

This clonotype was seen ten or more times. This chain links TRBV28 with TRBJ1-1; a possible D gene is TRBD1 (6 bases). The germline gives CDR1 MDHEN, CDR2 SYDVKM. This CDR3 contains 15 residues. V shed 6 bases and J shed 9 bases, with 23 bases lying between them. The CDR3 DNA reads TGTGCCAGCAGCCAAGTGCCGGGACAATCGATTAAAGCTTTCTTT. It encodes CASSQVPGQSIKAFF.